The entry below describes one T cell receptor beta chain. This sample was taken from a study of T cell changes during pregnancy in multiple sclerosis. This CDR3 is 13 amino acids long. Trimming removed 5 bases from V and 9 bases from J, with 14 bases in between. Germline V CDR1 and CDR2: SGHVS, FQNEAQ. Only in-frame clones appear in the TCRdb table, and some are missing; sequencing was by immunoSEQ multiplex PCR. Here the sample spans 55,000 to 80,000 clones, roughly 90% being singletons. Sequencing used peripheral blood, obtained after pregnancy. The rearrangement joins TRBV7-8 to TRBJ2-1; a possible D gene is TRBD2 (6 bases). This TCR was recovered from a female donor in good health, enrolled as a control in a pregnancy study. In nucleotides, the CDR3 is TGTGCCAGCAGCGTCCGACTAGACAGTGAGCAGTTCTTC. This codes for CASSVRLDSEQFF.